This T cell receptor (beta chain) was recorded in a study of CD8 T cells in Susac syndrome (dated by TCRdb to the late 2010s). Regarding the research as a whole: Of the Susac syndrome patients who were sequenced, five or six had clinically active disease and roughly eight were in clinical remission. Susac syndrome patients were therapy-naive, on corticosteroids (some also receiving IVIg), or on IVIg alone at blood withdrawal. Whether CD8+ T cell activation and differentiation in Susac syndrome was antigen driven was tested using repertoire sequencing.

CDR1 MNHNY and CDR2 SVGAGI were looked up in the germline V gene (reference sequence). Between the V and J ends, shortened by 5 bases and 2 bases respectively, the junction contains 16 bases. The CDR3, cysteine through phenylalanine, is 15 amino acids long. Of the read, only the CDR3 DNA is kept; its 45 bases are in frame from base 1. RNA was extracted using the RNeasy kit, and roughly 0.5 to 1 microgram was reverse transcribed with random hexamers. The immunoSEQ multiplex PCR assay, which covers 54 Vbeta and 13 Jbeta segments, was used to amplify TCR beta CDR3 regions. PCR amplification bias was corrected using a synthetic template baseline for primer optimization and computational correction. For the original study's pipeline: Reads were annotated to V, D and J genes per IMGT and analyzed with immunoSEQ Analyzer, keeping only productive sequences. To calculate clonality, Shannon entropy was normalized by log2 of the number of productive unique sequences and then subtracted from one. For each patient and control, public and private clones were evaluated among the 100 most prevalent clones. Clones were defined as Susac-specific if absent from the healthy and MS cohorts, from approximately 1,100 published viral clones and from other ImmuneACCESS disease sequences. TCRdb passed the public sequencing reads through fastp at Q25 and MiXCR, retaining productive beta sequences. Rows are unified per CDR3 protein, each entry keeping the most common DNA and genes. TCRdb, rather than the study authors, made the V and J calls. The sample profile shows 170,000 or so distinct CDR3 sequences; about 96% of them were found once. The ten largest clones represent around 0.12% of the sample.

What the work shows at the level of the full study, not this receptor alone: The TCR sequencing and HLA analysis was acknowledged to have included a relatively small number of individuals. The CD4+ T cell repertoire of patients with Susac syndrome showed no detectable clonal expansion.

A note on this clonotype: Its antigen has not been determined. Within one base of it there is no much larger clone, and no base qualities were kept.

Peripheral blood CD8+ and CD4+ T cells from healthy donors, Susac syndrome patients and multiple sclerosis patients were profiled using high-throughput TCR beta sequencing. Susac syndrome patients met recently defined diagnostic criteria for definite or probable disease. Bulk CD8+ and CD4+ T cells were purified by magnetic negative isolation, while CD8+ TEMRA cells were enriched using FACS. Blood was collected in EDTA tubes and processed within 24 hours, with PBMCs isolated through density gradient centrifugation. PBMCs intended for TCR sequencing were cryopreserved in liquid nitrogen and thawed later in a water bath at 37 degrees C. A purity of at least 90% was achieved for sorted or isolated CD4+, CD8+ and CD8+ TEMRA cells.

The sequence was obtained from a human donor with Susac syndrome. Recombination joined TRBV6-6 with TRBJ2-7; the D assignment is uncertain and may be TRBD1 or TRBD2, with 6 bases supporting each. Sequences were obtained from CD4+ T cells from PBMCs. The nucleotide sequence reads TGTGCCAGCAGTACGCCCTGGGGGGCCGCCTACGAGCAGTACTTC. This sequence encodes CASSTPWGAAYEQYF.